This T cell receptor (beta chain) was observed in a study of OX40 agonist ivuxolimab in advanced cancers. Study summary: Ivuxolimab doses were 0.01, 0.1, 0.3, 1.5, 3 or 10 mg/kg every 2 weeks. Patients undergoing dose escalation presented with hepatocellular carcinoma, melanoma, renal cell or head and neck cancer.

As regards this clone: The junction departs from the called germline gene at one end, perhaps through a read error. Other DNA variants within this sample encode the same CDR3.

This CDR3 has 15 amino acids. Germline V lookup: CDR1 SSHAT, CDR2 FNYEAQ (reference sequence). Collection of blood occurred at baseline, at cycle 4 day 1, and at cycle 7 day 1. The data were produced by immunoSEQ multiplex PCR, yet TCRdb's version contains in-frame clones alone and is incomplete. In the table there are roughly 61,000 clones, roughly 90% of which are singletons. V and J are TRBV7-7 and TRBJ2-7, with a tentative D call TRBD1 (6 bases). Sequencing used CD4+ or CD8+ T cells sorted from blood, obtained in a trial of the OX40 agonist ivuxolimab. This TCR derives from an adult with an advanced solid tumor such as melanoma, head and neck, liver or kidney cancer. The CDR3 reads CASSLGQGSSYEQYF. CDR3 DNA sequence: TGTGCTAGCAGCTTAGGGCAGGGGAGCTCCTACGAGCAGTACTTC.